The T cell receptor beta chain under discussion was sequenced for a study of shared clonotypes between healthy human individuals. Across the study: The donor group consisted of a couple of women and a few men, aged 18 to 49.

Measured with immunoSEQ multiplex PCR; TCRdb has only the in-frame clones, and not every one. The repertoire includes hundreds of thousands of clones, about 95% of them detected once, and approximately 0.11% sits in the top ten. Naive CD8 isolation took CD45RO-negative cells positively selected for CCR7 and excluded terminally differentiated effector memory CD45RA+ cells. Each of the donors was a healthy adult who was HIV-negative and had not had a recent acute infection or vaccination. Trimming shortened V by 1 base and J by 6 bases, and 6 bases separated the two germline ends. This CDR3 has 12 residues. The V gene's germline CDR1 is SEHNR and CDR2 FQNEAQ (reference sequence). To note about this clone: The sample carries other DNA sequences with the same CDR3.

The sequence was obtained from a woman between 25 and 40 years old in good health. Sample: naive CD8+ T cells sorted from blood. The chain joins TRBV7-9 to TRBJ1-1; D is undetermined. The CDR3 protein is CASSLGGPEAFF. For the CDR3, the DNA is TGTGCCAGCAGCTTAGGGGGTCCTGAAGCTTTCTTT.